This is a list of T cell receptor beta chains from one sample in a study of blood T cell repertoires in COVID-19. The assay was immunoSEQ multiplex PCR, and TCRdb's table has in-frame clones only and misses some. The repertoire holds about 81,000 clones, with roughly 88% as singletons. The sequencing input was peripheral blood. The receptors derive from a woman of 80 years or more with acute or convalescent COVID-19. The CDR3 runs from the conserved cysteine through the conserved F or W. D genes are given only for firm matches. Not every row has a clone size; where given, it reads once, few, many or a size class.

j_gene: TRBJ2-7; v_gene: TRBV7-9; abundance: once; d_gene: TRBD2; CDR3aa: CASSPGSQRGWTYEQYF; CDR3nt: TGTGCCAGCAGCCCCGGCAGTCAGCGGGGATGGACCTACGAGCAGTACTTC
j_gene: TRBJ2-5; v_gene: TRBV4-3; abundance: few; d_gene: TRBD2; CDR3aa: CASSQGLAGGEETQYF; CDR3nt: TGCGCCAGCAGCCAAGGACTAGCGGGGGGGGAAGAGACCCAGTACTTC
j_gene: TRBJ2-7; v_gene: TRBV6-2/TRBV6-3; abundance: once; d_gene: NA; CDR3aa: CASSYLTAYEQYF; CDR3nt: TGTGCCAGCAGTTACTTGACAGCCTACGAGCAGTACTTC
j_gene: TRBJ2-1; v_gene: TRBV5-1; abundance: NA; d_gene: TRBD1; CDR3aa: CASSYNRGRRNEQFF; CDR3nt: TGCGCCAGCAGTTACAACAGGGGAAGGAGGAATGAGCAGTTCTTC
j_gene: TRBJ2-3; v_gene: TRBV15; abundance: NA; d_gene: NA; CDR3aa: CATSSRGERMWGTDTQYF; CDR3nt: TGTGCCACCAGCAGTCGCGGGGAAAGGATGTGGGGAACAGATACGCAGTATTTT
j_gene: TRBJ2-5; v_gene: TRBV30; abundance: NA; d_gene: NA; CDR3aa: CAWSVTEETQYF; CDR3nt: TGTGCCTGGAGTGTAACGGAAGAGACCCAGTACTTC
j_gene: TRBJ2-5; v_gene: TRBV2; abundance: NA; d_gene: TRBD2; CDR3aa: CASRAVWLAGETQYF; CDR3nt: TGTGCCAGCAGGGCGGTTTGGCTAGCGGGAGAGACCCAGTACTTC
j_gene: TRBJ2-2; v_gene: TRBV5-4; abundance: NA; d_gene: NA; CDR3aa: CASSFTGLGTGELFF; CDR3nt: TGTGCCAGCAGCTTTACGGGACTGGGGACCGGGGAGCTGTTTTTT
j_gene: TRBJ1-2; v_gene: TRBV7-8; abundance: NA; d_gene: NA; CDR3aa: CASSLKGVNYGYTF; CDR3nt: TGTGCCAGCAGCTTAAAAGGGGTGAACTATGGCTACACCTTC
j_gene: TRBJ2-5; v_gene: TRBV6-5; abundance: once; d_gene: TRBD1; CDR3aa: CASGRDRGSQETQYF; CDR3nt: TGTGCCAGCGGTCGGGACAGGGGCTCCCAAGAGACCCAGTACTTC
j_gene: TRBJ2-7; v_gene: TRBV4-1; abundance: NA; d_gene: NA; CDR3aa: CASSQEGSGKSYEQYF; CDR3nt: TGCGCCAGCAGCCAAGAGGGTTCGGGGAAGTCCTACGAGCAGTACTTC
j_gene: TRBJ1-6; v_gene: TRBV6-5; abundance: NA; d_gene: NA; CDR3aa: CATSTGTNNSPLHF; CDR3nt: TGTGCCACAAGCACCGGGACAAACAATTCACCCCTCCACTTT
j_gene: TRBJ2-1; v_gene: TRBV11-2; abundance: NA; d_gene: TRBD2; CDR3aa: CATLLAGSLNEQFF; CDR3nt: TGTGCCACTTTACTAGCGGGATCTCTCAATGAGCAGTTCTTC
j_gene: TRBJ2-3; v_gene: TRBV10-3; abundance: few; d_gene: TRBD1; CDR3aa: CAIRTGDTQYF; CDR3nt: TGTGCCATCAGGACAGGGGATACGCAGTATTTT
j_gene: TRBJ1-2; v_gene: TRBV20-1; abundance: NA; d_gene: NA; CDR3aa: CSASDGYTF; CDR3nt: TGCAGTGCTAGCGATGGCTACACCTTC
j_gene: TRBJ2-7; v_gene: TRBV7-9; abundance: NA; d_gene: NA; CDR3aa: CASSPEGRTQLRGQYF; CDR3nt: TGTGCCAGCAGCCCCGAAGGTAGGACACAGCTACGCGGGCAGTACTTC
j_gene: TRBJ1-3; v_gene: TRBV18; abundance: NA; d_gene: NA; CDR3aa: CASSPIAGTGNTIYF; CDR3nt: TGTGCCAGCTCACCAATAGCGGGGACCGGAAACACCATATATTTT
j_gene: TRBJ2-5; v_gene: TRBV11-1; abundance: few; d_gene: NA; CDR3aa: CASSYHRDRQETQYF; CDR3nt: TGTGCCAGCAGCTACCACAGGGACCGCCAAGAGACCCAGTACTTC
j_gene: TRBJ2-2; v_gene: TRBV30; abundance: NA; d_gene: NA; CDR3aa: CAWNGLGAGELFF; CDR3nt: TGTGCCTGGAATGGTTTGGGCGCCGGGGAGCTGTTTTTT
j_gene: TRBJ2-3; v_gene: TRBV30; abundance: few; d_gene: TRBD2; CDR3aa: CAWSMTSGRTDTQYF; CDR3nt: TGTGCCTGGAGTATGACTAGCGGGAGAACAGATACGCAGTATTTT
j_gene: TRBJ1-3; v_gene: TRBV7-2; abundance: NA; d_gene: NA; CDR3aa: CASSADSSGNTIYF; CDR3nt: TGTGCCAGCAGCGCAGACAGCTCTGGAAACACCATATATTTT
j_gene: TRBJ2-7; v_gene: TRBV7-2; abundance: NA; d_gene: NA; CDR3aa: CASSFGREQYF; CDR3nt: TGTGCCAGCAGCTTTGGGCGTGAGCAGTACTTC